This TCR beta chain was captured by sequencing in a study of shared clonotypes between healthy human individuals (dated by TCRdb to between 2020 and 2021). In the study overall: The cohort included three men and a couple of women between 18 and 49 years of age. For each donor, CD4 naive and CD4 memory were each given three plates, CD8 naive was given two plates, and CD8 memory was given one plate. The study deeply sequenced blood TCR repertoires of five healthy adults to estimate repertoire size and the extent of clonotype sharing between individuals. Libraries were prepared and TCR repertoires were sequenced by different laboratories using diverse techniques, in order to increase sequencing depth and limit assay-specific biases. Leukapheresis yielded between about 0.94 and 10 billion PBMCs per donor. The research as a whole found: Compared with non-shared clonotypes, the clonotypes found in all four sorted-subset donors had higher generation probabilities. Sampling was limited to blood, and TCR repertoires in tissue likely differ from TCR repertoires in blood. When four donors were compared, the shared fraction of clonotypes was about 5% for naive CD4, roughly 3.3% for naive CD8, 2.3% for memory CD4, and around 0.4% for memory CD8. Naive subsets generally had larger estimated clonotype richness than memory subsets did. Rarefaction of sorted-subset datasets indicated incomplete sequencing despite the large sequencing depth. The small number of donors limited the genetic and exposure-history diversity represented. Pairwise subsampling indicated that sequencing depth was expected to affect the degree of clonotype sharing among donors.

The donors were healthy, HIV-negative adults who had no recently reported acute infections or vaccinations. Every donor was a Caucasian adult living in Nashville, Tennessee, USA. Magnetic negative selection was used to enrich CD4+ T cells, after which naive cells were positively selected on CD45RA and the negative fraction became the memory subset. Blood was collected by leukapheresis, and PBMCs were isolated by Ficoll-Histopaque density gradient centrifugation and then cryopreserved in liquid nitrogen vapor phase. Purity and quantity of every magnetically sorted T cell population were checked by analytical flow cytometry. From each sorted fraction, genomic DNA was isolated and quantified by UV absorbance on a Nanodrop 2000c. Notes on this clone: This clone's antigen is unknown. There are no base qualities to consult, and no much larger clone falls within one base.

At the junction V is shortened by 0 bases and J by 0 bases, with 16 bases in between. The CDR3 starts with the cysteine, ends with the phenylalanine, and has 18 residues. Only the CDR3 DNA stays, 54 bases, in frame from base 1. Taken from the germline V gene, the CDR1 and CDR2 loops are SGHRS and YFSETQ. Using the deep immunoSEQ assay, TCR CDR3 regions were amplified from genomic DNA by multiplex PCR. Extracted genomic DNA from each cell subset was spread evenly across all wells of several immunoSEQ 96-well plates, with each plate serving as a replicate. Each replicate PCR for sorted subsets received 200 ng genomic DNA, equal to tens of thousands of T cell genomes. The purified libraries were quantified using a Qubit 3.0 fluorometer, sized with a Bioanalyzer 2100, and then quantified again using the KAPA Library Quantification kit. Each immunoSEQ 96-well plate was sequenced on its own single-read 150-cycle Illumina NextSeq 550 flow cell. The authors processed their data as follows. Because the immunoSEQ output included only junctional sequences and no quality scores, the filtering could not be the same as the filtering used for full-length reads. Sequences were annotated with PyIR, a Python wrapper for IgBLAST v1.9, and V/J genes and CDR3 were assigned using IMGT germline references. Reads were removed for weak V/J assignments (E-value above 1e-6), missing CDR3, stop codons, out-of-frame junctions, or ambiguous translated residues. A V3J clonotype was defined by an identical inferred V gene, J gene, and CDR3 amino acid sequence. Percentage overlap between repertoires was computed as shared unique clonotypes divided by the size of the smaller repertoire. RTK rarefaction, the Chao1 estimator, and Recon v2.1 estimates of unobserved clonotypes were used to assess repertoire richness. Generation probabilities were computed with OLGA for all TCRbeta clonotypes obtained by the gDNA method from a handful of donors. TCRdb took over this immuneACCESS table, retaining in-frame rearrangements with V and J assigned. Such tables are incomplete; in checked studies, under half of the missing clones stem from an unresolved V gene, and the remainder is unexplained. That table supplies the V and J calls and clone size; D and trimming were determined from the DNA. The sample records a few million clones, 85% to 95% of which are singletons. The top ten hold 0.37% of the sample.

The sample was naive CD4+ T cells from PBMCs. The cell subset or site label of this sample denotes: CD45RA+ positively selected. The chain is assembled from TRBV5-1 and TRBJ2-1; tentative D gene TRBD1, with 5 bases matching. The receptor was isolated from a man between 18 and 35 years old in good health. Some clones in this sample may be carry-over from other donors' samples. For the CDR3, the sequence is CASSLVPKGQSSYNEQFF. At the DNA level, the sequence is TGCGCCAGCAGCTTGGTGCCTAAGGGGCAGAGCTCCTACAATGAGCAGTTCTTC.